This entry lists 30 T cell receptor beta chains sequenced from one sample in a study of OX40 agonist ivuxolimab in advanced cancers. TCRdb's table, derived via immunoSEQ multiplex PCR, lists solely in-frame clones and lacks some. The table lists fewer than 120,000 clones, 89% of them singletons, with about 0.28% in the top ten. Sequencing was performed on CD4+ or CD8+ T cells sorted from blood, taken in a trial of the OX40 agonist ivuxolimab. The receptors stem from an adult with an advanced solid tumor such as melanoma, head and neck, liver or kidney cancer.

The chain combines TRBV15 with TRBJ2-1, with 10 nucleotides matching TRBD1. This CDR3 has 16 residues. The junction had 8 bases not matched to a gene; V was cut back by 1 base and J by 8 bases. Germline CDR1 is LNHNV and CDR2 is YYDKDF (reference sequence). The CDR3 DNA follows: TGTGCCACCAGCAGAGGGGGGGACAGGGGAGGATATGAGCAGTTCTTC. This encodes CATSRGGDRGGYEQFF.

The rearrangement links TRBV19 to TRBJ2-7; tentatively, D is TRBD2 (6 bases). The CDR3 runs to 13 residues. Trimming shortened V by 6 bases and J by 5 bases, and 14 bases separated the two germline ends. Germline CDR1 reads LNHDA; CDR2 reads SQIVND (reference sequence). The CDR3 is CASSPPGDHEQYF. In DNA, the CDR3 is TGTGCCAGTAGCCCCCCGGGGGACCACGAGCAGTACTTC.

With respect to this clone: An end of the junction differs from the germline gene, which may be a read error. The J gene is TRBJ2-5, the V gene TRBV7-7; possibly TRBD1 or TRBD2 for D (6 bases each). Germline CDR1 is SSHAT and CDR2 is FNYEAQ (reference sequence). The CDR3 spans 13 residues. The CDR3 protein is CASSLGGSGTQYF. The CDR3 DNA follows: TGTGCTAGCAGCTTAGGGGGGTCGGGGACCCAGTACTTC.

CDR3 in amino acids: CASSREYYGYTF. CDR3 DNA: TGTGCCAGTAGTAGGGAGTACTATGGCTACACCTTC. The chain carries TRBV19 and TRBJ1-2, with D hard to call. Germline V gives CDR1 LNHDA, CDR2 SQIVND (reference sequence). V was trimmed by 4 bases and J by 3 bases, leaving 6 bases between them. The CDR3 consists of 12 residues.

This chain connects TRBV7-9 to TRBJ2-1; TRBD2 aligns across 8 bases. V dropped 1 base and J dropped 3; count of bases not matched to a gene: 5. The CDR3 spans 16 residues. Germline CDR1 is SEHNR and CDR2 is FQNEAQ (reference sequence). Here the CDR3 DNA reads TGTGCCAGCAGCTTAGGGAGCGGGAGAAGCTACAATGAGCAGTTCTTC. Amino acids: CASSLGSGRSYNEQFF.

The genes are TRBV27 and TRBJ2-3, with D possibly matching TRBD2 (5 bases). Germline-derived CDR1 and CDR2 are MNHEY and SMNVEV (reference sequence). Trimming pared 5 bases from V and 2 bases from J, leaving 14 bases between. This CDR3 spans 15 amino acids. This chain's CDR3 is CASSPRLFYTDTQYF. The CDR3 nucleotides read TGTGCCAGCAGTCCTAGACTATTCTACACAGATACGCAGTATTTT.

The gene calls are TRBV25-1 and TRBJ2-4; the match to TRBD2 covers 8 bases. The CDR3 has 17 amino acids. Looked up from germline, CDR1 is MGHDK and CDR2 is SYGVNS. With 5 bases clipped from V and 0 bases from J, the junction kept 9 bases outside the gene matches. CDR3 sequence reads: CASSPPGGDLAKNIQYF. CDR3 sequence (DNA): TGTGCCAGCAGTCCGCCCGGGGGGGATCTAGCCAAAAACATTCAGTACTTC.

The rearrangement uses TRBV30 and TRBJ2-1; D is tentatively TRBD1 or TRBD2 (6 bases each). Germline CDR1 and CDR2: GTSNPN and SVGIG (reference sequence). Trimming pared 4 bases from V and 0 bases from J, leaving 10 bases between. The CDR3 loop spans 14 amino acids. Written as DNA, the CDR3 is TGTGCCTGGACGAGGGGGGCCTCCTACAATGAGCAGTTCTTC. Translated: CAWTRGASYNEQFF.

The J gene is TRBJ1-5, the V gene TRBV7-9; D is undetermined. This CDR3 region has 15 residues. V lost 1 base to trimming and J lost 0 bases, with 7 bases between them. The V gene's germline CDR1 is SEHNR and CDR2 FQNEAQ (reference sequence). CDR3 sequence reads: CASSLDGDSNQPQHF. As DNA, the CDR3 is TGTGCCAGCAGCTTAGATGGGGATAGCAATCAGCCCCAGCATTTT.

The chain employs TRBV6-5 and TRBJ1-1; tentatively, D is TRBD1 (6 bases). The V gene's germline CDR1 is MNHEY and CDR2 SVGAGI. The CDR3 totals 13 residues. V lost 7 bases to trimming and J lost 2 bases, with 11 bases between them. The CDR3 DNA follows: TGTGCCAGCACCAGGACAGCCAACACTGAAGCTTTCTTT. This translates into CASTRTANTEAFF.

This clone was seen only once. The rearrangement joins TRBV6-5 to TRBJ2-1; the D gene is possibly TRBD1 (5 bases). The V gene's germline CDR1 is MNHEY and CDR2 SVGAGI. Trimming stripped 0 bases from V and 10 bases from J, with 7 bases between. CDR3 length: 12 residues. The CDR3 bases are TGTGCCAGCAGTTACTCGAAGGGGGAGCAGTTCTTC. Encoded protein: CASSYSKGEQFF.

This rearrangement joins TRBV7-9 to TRBJ1-1; possible D gene TRBD1, 5 bases. V dropped 2 bases and J dropped 7 bases, with 11 bases sitting between them. The CDR3 loop spans 13 amino acids. CDR1 and CDR2 (germline): SEHNR, FQNEAQ (reference sequence). The CDR3 region has the DNA TGTGCCAGCAGCTTACTGGGACGAAATGAAGCTTTCTTT. Protein sequence: CASSLLGRNEAFF.

V is TRBV7-6 and J is TRBJ2-3, with D possibly being TRBD1 (6 bases). The CDR3 runs to 16 residues. Germline loops: CDR1 SGHVS, CDR2 FNYEAQ. V lost 1 base to trimming and J lost 6 bases, with 17 bases between them. For the CDR3, the DNA is TGTGCCAGCAGCTTAGAGGCACAGGGAGTGGCGGATACGCAGTATTTT. Its translation: CASSLEAQGVADTQYF.

V usage is TRBV30 and J usage is TRBJ2-7, with 13 nucleotides matching TRBD2. V lost 1 base to trimming and J lost 3 bases; unmatched junction nucleotides: 3. Germline CDR1 is GTSNPN and CDR2 is SVGIG (reference sequence). The CDR3 covers 15 residues. The CDR3 DNA follows: TGTGCCTGGAGTGGGACTAGCGGGGGTTACTACGAGCAGTACTTC. As protein: CAWSGTSGGYYEQYF.

This chain joins TRBV5-1 and TRBJ1-1; tentatively, D is TRBD1 (5 bases). V was trimmed by 0 bases and J by 0 bases, leaving 12 bases between them. Looked up from germline, CDR1 is SGHRS and CDR2 is YFSETQ. This CDR3 comprises 16 residues. Written as DNA, the CDR3 is TGCGCCAGCAGCTTGGCCAAAGGGGCACTGAACACTGAAGCTTTCTTT. As protein: CASSLAKGALNTEAFF.

The chain joins TRBV11-2 to TRBJ2-1, with 10 bases aligning to TRBD2. With V trimmed by 2 bases and J by 9 bases, 10 bases remained unmatched. Germline V gene data show CDR1 as SGHAT and CDR2 as FQNNGV. This CDR3 comprises 16 residues. CDR3 nucleotides: TGTGCCAGCAGCTTACAACTAGCGGGGAAGGCGGTTGAGCAGTTCTTC. Translated, it gives CASSLQLAGKAVEQFF.

The gene calls are TRBV7-9 and TRBJ1-2; D unclear. Germline CDR1 reads SEHNR; CDR2 reads FQNEAQ (reference sequence). V was shortened by 2 bases and J by 4 bases, with 14 bases between the two germline ends. The CDR3 totals 15 residues. The CDR3 region has the DNA TGTGCCAGCAGCTTAAGCCACAGATCGATCTATGGCTACACCTTC. Its translation is CASSLSHRSIYGYTF.

This chain joins TRBV11-2 and TRBJ1-2, with D unclear. Germline V lookup: CDR1 SGHAT, CDR2 FQNNGV. The CDR3 length is 12 residues. Trimming removed 1 base at V and 6 bases at J, with 6 bases between. DNA of the CDR3: TGTGCCAGCAGCTTAGTGGGAAATGGCTACACCTTC. As protein: CASSLVGNGYTF.

On this clone itself: Additional DNA sequences in this sample encode the identical CDR3. V is TRBV6-5 and J is TRBJ2-1; D is ambiguous. There are 11 residues in the CDR3. The V and J ends lost 5 bases and 3 bases respectively, with 2 bases between them. Germline CDR1 is MNHEY and CDR2 is SVGAGI. CDR3 sequence reads: CASSRYNEQFF. Here the CDR3 DNA reads TGTGCCAGCAGTCGCTACAATGAGCAGTTCTTC.

This sequence joins TRBV4-3 and TRBJ2-1; 7 nucleotides match TRBD2. The CDR3 is 16 residues long. Germline CDR1 and CDR2: LGHNA and YSLEER. The junction had 11 bases not matched to a gene; V was cut back by 1 base and J by 8 bases. CDR3 DNA sequence: TGCGCCAGCAGCCAAGGTAAACTAGCGTATTTCGATGAGCAGTTCTTC. Translating gives CASSQGKLAYFDEQFF.

The chain's CDR3 is CASSLGQGPEQYF. The DNA of the CDR3 is TGCGCCAGCAGCTTGGGCCAGGGCCCCGAGCAGTACTTC. V gene TRBV5-1 combines with J gene TRBJ2-7; weak D call: TRBD1 (5 bases). Trimming pared 0 bases from V and 6 bases from J, leaving 10 bases between. The V gene's germline CDR1 is SGHRS and CDR2 YFSETQ. The CDR3 has 13 residues.

The V and J genes are TRBV4-2 and TRBJ2-7; D remains ambiguous. V was pared by 2 bases and J by 1 base, with 9 bases between. The CDR3 runs 14 residues. Germline loops: CDR1 LGHNA, CDR2 YNFKEQ. The CDR3 DNA reads as TGTGCCAGCAGCCAACGGATAAGTTCCTACGAGCAGTACTTC. It codes for CASSQRISSYEQYF.

The chain employs TRBV4-2 and TRBJ2-5; TRBD1 matches 7 bases. CDR3 size: 17 residues. J gave up 5 bases and V 5 bases, and 17 bases lay outside the gene matches. Germline values: CDR1 LGHNA, CDR2 YNFKEQ. The CDR3 DNA follows: TGTGCCAGCAGCTTGGGGTCGTCAAGGGGGCCGCAGGAGACCCAGTACTTC. This translates into CASSLGSSRGPQETQYF.

The chain couples TRBV9 to TRBJ2-7; 9 nucleotides match TRBD2. CDR1 SGDLS and CDR2 YYNGEE come from the germline V gene. The CDR3 spans 14 residues. With V trimmed by 4 bases and J by 2 bases, 4 bases remained unmatched. In DNA, the CDR3 is TGTGCCAGCAGCAAAATAGCGGGGGCCTACGAGCAGTACTTC. This translates into CASSKIAGAYEQYF.

The chain employs TRBV7-3 and TRBJ2-1; tentatively, D is TRBD1 or TRBD2 (5 bases each). V lost 0 bases to trimming and J lost 5 bases, with 14 bases between them. The CDR3 has 16 amino acids. The germline V gene encodes CDR1 SGHTA and CDR2 FQGTGA. The CDR3 DNA reads as TGTGCCAGCAGCTTAACGTATACTAGAGGGGACAATGAGCAGTTCTTC. Its translation: CASSLTYTRGDNEQFF.

The chain couples TRBV7-3 to TRBJ1-2; D is unresolved. V lost 5 bases and J 8 bases, leaving 12 bases between the germline ends. This CDR3 spans 12 amino acids. CDR1 is SGHTA and CDR2 is FQGTGA in the germline V gene. This CDR3 is CASSPRRSGYTF. The CDR3 region has the DNA TGTGCCAGCAGCCCTCGGAGGTCCGGCTACACCTTC. Complete variable domain (other parts from reference TRBV7-3 and TRBJ1-2): GAGVSQTPSNKVTEKGKYVELRCDPISGHTALYWYRQSLGQGPEFLIYFQGTGAADDSGLPNDRFFAVRPEGSVSTLKIQRTERGDSAVYLCASSPRRSGYTFGSGTRLTVV.

V usage is TRBV13 and J usage is TRBJ1-3; 8 nucleotides match TRBD1. Germline V lookup: CDR1 PRHDT, CDR2 FYEKMQ (reference sequence). This CDR3 spans 18 amino acids. J gave up 1 base and V 4 bases, and 12 bases lay outside the gene matches. The CDR3 DNA sequence: TGTGCCAGCAGCTCTAGAGCCTTTCAGGGGGCTTCTGGAAACACCATATATTTT. It is translated as CASSSRAFQGASGNTIYF.

V and J are TRBV5-8 and TRBJ2-1, with unresolved D. CDR3 length equals 15 residues. Germline CDR1 reads SGHTS; CDR2 reads YDEGEE. Trimming shortened V by 0 bases and J by 1 base, and 8 bases separated the two germline ends. The CDR3 bases are TGTGCCAGCAGCTTGGGGCTGATGTCCTACAATGAGCAGTTCTTC. Its protein product is CASSLGLMSYNEQFF. The full variable domain, with the rest looked up from reference TRBV5-8 and TRBJ2-1, is EAGVTQSPTHLIKTRGQQATLRCSPISGHTSVYWYQQALGLGLQFLLWYDEGEERNRGNFPPRFSGRQFPNYSSELNVNALELEDSALYLCASSLGLMSYNEQFFGPGTRLTVL.

V and J are TRBV9 and TRBJ2-3; D gene uncertain. The V and J ends lost 4 bases and 4 bases respectively, with 13 bases between them. The CDR3 is 14 residues long. The V gene's germline CDR1 is SGDLS and CDR2 YYNGEE. The chain's CDR3 is CASSPSTLSDTQYF. CDR3 DNA: TGTGCCAGCAGCCCAAGCACCCTTTCAGATACGCAGTATTTT.

The rearrangement links TRBV6-5 to TRBJ1-3; D possibly corresponds to TRBD1 (5 bases). V was shortened by 5 bases and J by 4 bases, with 15 bases between the two germline ends. Germline V gene lookup returns CDR1 MNHEY and CDR2 SVGAGI. This CDR3 comprises 15 residues. CDR3 nucleotide sequence: TGTGCCAGCAGTCCGCAGGGAATAGGGGGAAACACCATATATTTT. Translated: CASSPQGIGGNTIYF.